One sample yielded the 30 T cell receptor beta chains listed below, sequenced in a study of cytomegalovirus exposure and HLA in healthy donors. The PCR had 60 Vbeta and 13 Jbeta primers. The method was immunoSEQ multiplex PCR; TCRdb's version includes in-frame clones alone and lacks a portion of them. Of about 170,000 clones listed, around 80% are singletons. Sequencing used PBMCs. These receptors originate from a woman aged 45-59 years in good health and CMV-seropositive.

The genes are TRBV6-1 and TRBJ1-2; tentatively, D is TRBD1 (5 bases). The germline CDR1 and CDR2 sequences are MNHNS and SASEGT. CDR3 length: 14 amino acids. The V gene lost 4 bases and the J gene lost 4 bases, with 13 bases spanning the gap. The CDR3 coding sequence is TGTGCCAGCAGTGTGGCCAGGGTATTCTATGGCTACACCTTC. It encodes CASSVARVFYGYTF.

This chain links TRBV9 with TRBJ2-3; 13 nucleotides align to TRBD2. The trim removed 3 bases at V and 3 bases at J, leaving 7 bases unmatched. In germline, CDR1 is SGDLS, CDR2 YYNGEE. The CDR3 is 17 amino acids. CDR3 bases: TGTGCCAGCAGCGAGGGGACTAGCGGGGAGGCAACAGATACGCAGTATTTT. Translated: CASSEGTSGEATDTQYF.

The rearrangement links TRBV7-2 to TRBJ2-5; D uncertain. The better agreement between TRBJ2-7 and the DNA end casts doubt on the J call. Germline-derived CDR1 and CDR2 are SGHTA and FQGNSA. The CDR3 is 12 amino acids. The CDR3 protein is CASSPQAYEQYF. The DNA of the CDR3 is TGTGCCAGCAGCCCCCAAGCCTACGAGCAGTACTTC.

The chain is built from TRBV11-2 and TRBJ1-1; 7 bases align to TRBD1. The germline V gene has CDR1 SGHAT and CDR2 FQNNGV. The CDR3 extends over 13 amino acids. The J segment lost 7 bases and the V segment lost 2 bases, leaving 4 bases of the junction unmatched. CDR3 in DNA: TGTGCCAGCAGCTTATCGGGACAGTTTGAAGCTTTCTTT. Translating it yields CASSLSGQFEAFF.

The chain links TRBV19 to TRBJ2-1; 7 bases agree with TRBD1. There are 15 residues in the CDR3. V lost 5 bases to trimming and J lost 2 bases; unmatched junction nucleotides: 6. The V gene's germline CDR1 is LNHDA and CDR2 SQIVND (reference sequence). The CDR3 DNA sequence: TGTGCCAGTAGTTTGACAGGGTCCACCTACAATGAGCAGTTCTTC. It encodes CASSLTGSTYNEQFF. Full variable domain (outside the CDR3, taken from reference TRBV19 and TRBJ2-1): DGGITQSPKYLFRKEGQNVTLSCEQNLNHDAMYWYRQDPGQGLRLIYYSQIVNDFQKGDIAEGYSVSREKKESFPLTVTSAQKNPTAFYLCASSLTGSTYNEQFFGPGTRLTVL.

This clone has only a few counts. CDR3 in DNA: TGTGCCAGCAGCCCATCCCGACTAGCGGGGCAAGAGACCCAGTACTTC. It codes for CASSPSRLAGQETQYF. V gene TRBV11-2 combines with J gene TRBJ2-5; 11 positions match TRBD2. This CDR3 comprises 16 residues. Germline V CDR1 and CDR2: SGHAT, FQNNGV. The trim removed 5 bases at V and 2 bases at J, leaving 7 bases unmatched.

V is TRBV5-6 and J is TRBJ2-7; 7 bases fit TRBD1. Losses at the gene ends were 2 bases for V and 10 bases for J; bases not matched to a gene: 12. CDR1 and CDR2 from the germline V gene are SGHDT and YYEEEE. This CDR3 region has 14 residues. Written as DNA, the CDR3 is TGTGCCAGCAGCTTTAACAGGGGACGGGTTCAACAGTACTTC. This encodes CASSFNRGRVQQYF.

This clone has more than one count but fewer than ten. The genes are TRBV7-3 and TRBJ1-2, with 7 bases fitting TRBD1. Germline CDR1 is SGHTA and CDR2 is FQGTGA. The CDR3 length is 15 residues. Trimming took 3 bases from V and 6 from J; bases not matched to a gene: 10. The CDR3 loop is CASSLTPGQSHGYTF. The DNA of the CDR3 is TGTGCCAGCAGCTTGACACCGGGACAGTCCCATGGCTACACCTTC.

The rearrangement joins TRBV7-2 to TRBJ1-2; TRBD1 agrees at 8 bases. This CDR3 has 15 residues. CDR1 is SGHTA and CDR2 is FQGNSA in the germline V gene. V lost 1 base and J lost 8; bases outside the gene matches: 9. The CDR3 region has the DNA TGTGCCAGCAGCTTAGGGACAGGGAGGTTGAAAGGCTACACCTTC. Protein product: CASSLGTGRLKGYTF.

This clone was seen a few times. This chain uses TRBV7-9 with TRBJ2-3, with TRBD2 identical over 8 bases. The CDR3 sequence is 19 residues long. V trimming: 1 base; J trimming: 5 bases; junction bases outside the gene matches: 17. Germline CDR1 SEHNR, CDR2 FQNEAQ (reference sequence). In DNA form, the CDR3 reads TGTGCCAGCAGCTTAGATGTTCGGCGACGGGGGGGCCGGTTAGATACGCAGTATTTT. Protein product: CASSLDVRRRGGRLDTQYF.

The rearrangement links TRBV2 to TRBJ2-3, with a tentative D call TRBD1 (6 bases). CDR1 and CDR2 (germline): SNHLY, FYNNEI. Trimming removed 3 bases from V and 6 bases from J, with 10 bases in between. The CDR3 has 13 residues. The CDR3 sequence: CASSDRGIDTQYF. The CDR3 DNA is TGTGCCAGCAGTGACAGGGGTATTGATACGCAGTATTTT.

This clone occurred a few times. The gene calls are TRBV2 and TRBJ1-1, with TRBD1 matching over 8 bases. The CDR3 contains 15 residues. The germline V gene encodes CDR1 SNHLY and CDR2 FYNNEI. The V and J ends lost 5 bases and 4 bases, in that order; junction bases with no gene match: 9. The DNA for the CDR3 is TGTGCCAGCAGTTTTCAGGGGGCGTCGAGCACTGAAGCTTTCTTT. Amino acid sequence: CASSFQGASSTEAFF. The variable domain in full, completed from reference TRBV2 and TRBJ1-1, reads EPEVTQTPSHQVTQMGQEVILRCVPISNHLYFYWYRQILGQKVEFLVSFYNNEISEKSEIFDDQFSVERPDGSNFTLKIRSTKLEDSAMYFCASSFQGASSTEAFFGQGTRLTVV.

CDR3 protein: CASSRTGVSQPQHF. CDR3 in DNA: TGTGCCAGCTCTCGGACAGGGGTAAGTCAGCCCCAGCATTTT. V usage is TRBV18 and J usage is TRBJ1-5; 9 nucleotides line up with TRBD1. The CDR3 sequence is 14 residues long. The trim removed 6 bases at V and 6 bases at J, leaving 6 bases unmatched. Germline V gene data show CDR1 as KGHSH and CDR2 as LQKENI.

V is TRBV6-5 and J is TRBJ1-2; D is ambiguous. V was trimmed by 6 bases and J by 2 bases, leaving 16 bases between them. This CDR3 has 15 amino acids. Germline V gene lookup returns CDR1 MNHEY and CDR2 SVGAGI. In nucleotides, the CDR3 is TGTGCCAGCAGCCCCGACGCGGCCACCAACTATGGCTACACCTTC. Encoded protein: CASSPDAATNYGYTF.

The genes are TRBV2 and TRBJ1-2, with D perhaps TRBD1 (5 bases). CDR1 is SNHLY and CDR2 is FYNNEI in the germline V gene. This CDR3 region has 17 residues. The V end was cut by 6 bases, the J end by 0 bases, with 20 bases between. The CDR3 sequence is CASSPPNGAKPNYGYTF. CDR3 sequence (DNA): TGTGCCAGCAGCCCCCCGAATGGGGCGAAGCCTAACTATGGCTACACCTTC.

V and J are TRBV28 and TRBJ2-5; D is undetermined. Matching the DNA end better, TRBJ2-7 makes the J call doubtful. The CDR3 is 11 residues long. Looked up from germline, CDR1 is MDHEN and CDR2 is SYDVKM. The CDR3 loop is CASSPLYEQYF. The CDR3 nucleotides read TGTGCCAGCAGCCCCCTATACGAGCAGTACTTC.

This CDR3 reads CASGGRAGHGATDTQYF. In DNA form, the CDR3 reads TGTGCCAGCGGGGGGAGGGCTGGGCATGGGGCCACAGATACGCAGTATTTT. The gene calls are TRBV28 and TRBJ2-3; 7 nucleotides agree with TRBD2. The V segment lost 8 bases and the J segment 2 bases; nucleotides outside the gene matches: 16. CDR3 size: 17 residues. In germline, CDR1 is MDHEN, CDR2 SYDVKM.

The chain combines TRBV28 with TRBJ2-5, with 14 bases lining up with TRBD2. This CDR3 is built from 16 residues. CDR1 is MDHEN, CDR2 SYDVKM, per germline. The junction had 4 bases not matched to a gene; V was cut back by 2 bases and J by 5 bases. The CDR3 DNA follows: TGTGCCAGCAGTTTAGGGACTAGCGGGAGAGGTGAGACCCAGTACTTC. Protein product: CASSLGTSGRGETQYF.

This clone has a handful of counts. This chain links TRBV27 with TRBJ2-7, with 8 bases that match TRBD2. After removal of 6 bases from V and 3 bases from J, the junction contained 7 bases not matched to a gene. This CDR3 spans 14 amino acids. The germline V gene has CDR1 MNHEY and CDR2 SMNVEV (reference sequence). The CDR3 loop reads CASRGERGIYEQYF. The CDR3 DNA is TGTGCCAGCAGGGGTGAGCGGGGGATCTACGAGCAGTACTTC.

The chain is built from TRBV4-1 and TRBJ1-1; D gene unclear. Trimming shortened V by 3 bases and J by 2 bases, and 16 bases separated the two germline ends. Per germline, CDR1 MGHRA and CDR2 YSYEKL. CDR3 length: 16 amino acids. This chain's CDR3 is CASSQEAGQVNTEAFF. CDR3 nucleotide sequence: TGCGCCAGCAGCCAGGAAGCTGGGCAGGTAAACACTGAAGCTTTCTTT.

This chain uses TRBV30 with TRBJ2-5; D ambiguous. Germline-derived CDR1 and CDR2 are GTSNPN and SVGIG (reference sequence). V lost 2 bases to trimming and J lost 4 bases, with 8 bases between them. The CDR3 runs to 12 residues. The CDR3 protein is CAWSTLAETQYF. DNA of the CDR3: TGTGCCTGGAGTACCCTGGCAGAGACCCAGTACTTC.

This clone showed up just a few times. V gene TRBV11-3 combines with J gene TRBJ1-1; D ambiguous. Trimming took 7 bases from V and 1 from J, leaving 16 bases between them. The CDR3 is 15 residues long. Per germline, CDR1 SGHNT and CDR2 YENEEA. The CDR3 DNA sequence: TGTGCCAGCACCCTCGGGTGGGCGGGGAACACTGAAGCTTTCTTT. Translated: CASTLGWAGNTEAFF.

This clone was observed a handful of times. CDR3 in DNA: TGTGCCAGCAGTGCCCTGGACAGTGGAACTAATGAAAAACTGTTTTTT. Translated: CASSALDSGTNEKLFF. J is TRBJ1-4 and V is TRBV25-1; a weak D match, TRBD1 (6 bases). Deletions cut 4 bases from V and 1 base from J, with 13 bases between. Germline CDR1 and CDR2: MGHDK and SYGVNS. The CDR3 runs to 16 residues.

The chain is built from TRBV7-2 and TRBJ2-7, with 7 bases aligning to TRBD2. Per germline, CDR1 SGHTA and CDR2 FQGNSA. The CDR3 has 16 residues. V shed 0 bases, J shed 5 bases, and the junction held 10 bases outside the gene matches. DNA of the CDR3: TGTGCCAGCAGCTTAGCGGGGGGGACGGCGGCTGACGAGCAGTACTTC. Its translation: CASSLAGGTAADEQYF.

DNA for the CDR3: TGTGCCATCAGTGAGTCGGAGTCTATTGCCTACACCTTC. It codes for CAISESESIAYTF. The V gene is TRBV10-3, the J gene TRBJ1-2; no clear D gene. Trimming removed 0 bases at V and 10 bases at J, with 12 bases between. From germline, CDR1 is ENHRY and CDR2 SYGVKD. The CDR3 loop spans 13 amino acids.

The V gene is TRBV10-3, the J gene TRBJ2-2; no reliable D call. The CDR3 spans 18 residues. Germline V gene data show CDR1 as ENHRY and CDR2 as SYGVKD. V was clipped by 3 bases and J by 0 bases, with 17 bases between them. The CDR3 loop reads CAISEEWSKPSNTGELFF. DNA of the CDR3: TGTGCCATCAGTGAAGAGTGGAGCAAACCATCGAACACCGGGGAGCTGTTTTTT.

The rearrangement uses TRBV7-8 and TRBJ2-2; a possible D gene is TRBD1 (6 bases). With 1 base removed from V and 0 bases from J, the gap between germline ends came to 9 bases. Germline CDR1 is SGHVS and CDR2 is FQNEAQ. The CDR3 consists of 16 residues. The CDR3 loop is CASSLEEGANTGELFF. CDR3 nucleotide sequence: TGTGCCAGCAGCTTAGAAGAGGGGGCGAACACCGGGGAGCTGTTTTTT.

V and J are TRBV2 and TRBJ2-7, with D tentatively TRBD2 (5 bases). Trimming removed 8 bases from V and 3 bases from J, with 8 bases in between. From germline, CDR1 is SNHLY and CDR2 FYNNEI. The length of the CDR3 is 11 residues. The CDR3 nucleotides read TGTGCCAGCGAGCGGTTCTACGAGCAGTACTTC. Translating gives CASERFYEQYF.

CDR3 sequence: CASRKEMNTEAFF. The CDR3, as DNA: TGTGCCAGCAGGAAAGAGATGAACACTGAAGCTTTCTTT. This chain links TRBV2 with TRBJ1-1; D gene ambiguous. The CDR3 is 13 residues long. CDR1 SNHLY and CDR2 FYNNEI come from the germline V gene. V dropped 6 bases and J dropped 0 bases, with 8 bases sitting between them.

V usage is TRBV7-2 and J usage is TRBJ2-7, with D tentatively TRBD1 (6 bases). CDR1 is SGHTA and CDR2 is FQGNSA in the germline V gene. The V and J ends lost 2 bases and 2 bases respectively, with 10 bases between them. The CDR3 is made up of 14 amino acids. The CDR3 bases are TGTGCCAGCAGCTTAAGACAGGCAGCCTACGAGCAGTACTTC. Translated: CASSLRQAAYEQYF.